These T cell receptor beta chains were read from a single sample in a study of blood T cell repertoires in COVID-19. TCRdb keeps only in-frame clones here, not all; method: immunoSEQ multiplex PCR. The table shows about 270,000 clones, with about 87% occurring only once. Sequencing was performed on PBMCs or T cells enriched from blood (not recorded which). These receptor sequences come from a woman between 50 and 59 years old who had recovered from COVID-19. The CDR3 runs from the conserved cysteine through the conserved F or W. Fields, in order: D gene, V gene, J gene, clone size, CDR3 protein, CDR3 DNA. The D gene is left open where the match is weak. Clone size is stated in some rows and not others, as once, few, many or a class when expanded.

TRBD2,TRBV27,TRBJ2-3,.,CASSFLVPGLAAPGATDTQYF,TGTGCCAGCAGTTTCCTCGTCCCGGGACTAGCGGCCCCGGGGGCAACAGATACGCAGTATTTT
.,TRBV7-2,TRBJ2-3,.,CASSLDLYSTDTQYF,TGTGCCAGCAGCTTGGACTTGTATTCCACAGATACGCAGTATTTT
.,TRBV28,TRBJ1-4,.,CASPYLMGPGWGATNEKLFF,TGTGCCAGCCCCTACCTCATGGGGCCCGGATGGGGTGCAACTAATGAAAAACTGTTTTTT
.,TRBV2,TRBJ1-1,.,CASSDETRTEAFF,TGTGCCAGCAGTGACGAGACACGGACTGAAGCTTTCTTT
.,TRBV27,TRBJ1-1,.,CASRRTAYHTEAFF,TGTGCCAGCAGAAGGACAGCTTACCACACTGAAGCTTTCTTT
.,TRBV11-2,TRBJ1-1,.,CASSSGVGHGVFF,TGTGCCAGCAGCTCCGGGGTAGGGCATGGAGTTTTCTTT
.,TRBV5-6,TRBJ1-2,.,CASSLAGGGRRRGYTF,TGTGCCAGCAGCTTGGCCGGCGGGGGGCGCCGTAGAGGCTACACCTTC
.,TRBV10-3,TRBJ2-7,.,CAVNSGNSFYEQYF,TGTGCCGTCAATTCAGGGAATTCTTTCTACGAGCAGTACTTC
TRBD2,TRBV6-2/TRBV6-3,TRBJ2-6,few,CASSYRTSAGANVLTF,TGTGCCAGCAGTTACCGGACTAGCGCTGGGGCCAACGTCCTGACTTTC
.,TRBV18,TRBJ1-5,.,CASSSASGSNQPQHF,TGTGCCAGCTCATCAGCGTCGGGGTCTAATCAGCCCCAGCATTTT
TRBD2,TRBV19,TRBJ2-1,.,CASRARTSGSDEQFF,TGTGCCAGTCGAGCTCGGACTAGCGGGAGTGATGAGCAGTTCTTC
.,TRBV5-4,TRBJ1-6,few,CASSAAGRSPLHF,TGTGCCAGCAGCGCGGCAGGGCGTTCACCCCTCCACTTT
.,TRBV28,TRBJ2-6,once,CASLTGKSSSGANVLTF,TGTGCCAGCCTTACAGGGAAATCTAGCTCTGGGGCCAACGTCCTGACTTTC
.,TRBV6-5,TRBJ2-7,.,CASSYLRDSYEQYF,TGTGCCAGCAGTTACTTGCGGGACTCCTACGAGCAGTACTTC
.,TRBV24-1,TRBJ2-3,.,CATSDWRSTDTQYF,TGTGCCACCAGTGATTGGAGGTCCACAGATACGCAGTATTTT
TRBD2,TRBV28,TRBJ2-3,.,CASSLLAGGADTQYF,TGTGCCAGCAGTTTATTGGCGGGAGGGGCAGATACGCAGTATTTT
TRBD1,TRBV7-2,TRBJ1-6,.,CASSSPPGGTLHF,TGTGCCAGCAGCTCCCCCCCAGGGGGGACCCTCCACTTT
.,TRBV11-2,TRBJ2-1,.,CASSPRRSREDEQFF,TGTGCCAGCAGCCCAAGGCGCTCAAGGGAGGATGAGCAGTTCTTC
.,TRBV27,TRBJ2-3,.,CASSQMRTTRWDTQYF,TGTGCCAGCAGCCAGATGAGGACTACCCGCTGGGATACGCAGTATTTT
TRBD1,TRBV9,TRBJ2-7,.,CASSPEWGQRYEQYF,TGTGCCAGCAGCCCGGAATGGGGACAGCGCTACGAGCAGTACTTC
TRBD2,TRBV28,TRBJ2-1,.,CASSPRTSGRNPYNEQFF,TGTGCCAGCAGTCCTAGGACTAGCGGGAGAAATCCCTACAATGAGCAGTTCTTC
TRBD2,TRBV6-1,TRBJ2-5,.,CASSARPVAGEETQYF,TGTGCCAGCAGTGCCCGACCTGTAGCGGGAGAAGAGACCCAGTACTTC
TRBD1,TRBV3-1/TRBV3-2,TRBJ1-1,.,CASSQRTGTTEAFF,TGTGCCAGCAGCCAGAGGACAGGGACCACTGAAGCTTTCTTT
TRBD2,TRBV7-2,TRBJ2-1,once,CASSPGLVGDGQFF,TGTGCCAGCAGCCCCGGACTAGTAGGGGATGGGCAGTTCTTC
.,TRBV28,TRBJ1-1,.,CASRTSAGRYTEAFF,TGTGCCAGCAGAACAAGTGCGGGGCGCTACACTGAAGCTTTCTTT
.,TRBV28,TRBJ1-4,.,CASRSPLDPTNEKLFF,TGTGCCAGCAGATCTCCACTAGACCCAACTAATGAAAAACTGTTTTTT
TRBD2,TRBV7-3,TRBJ2-3,.,CASSLGTTGGGQYF,TGTGCCAGCAGCCTAGGGACTACCGGGGGAGGGCAGTATTTT
TRBD1,TRBV19,TRBJ1-5,.,CASSIYGGQGSNQPQHF,TGTGCCAGTAGTATATATGGCGGACAGGGAAGCAATCAGCCCCAGCATTTT
.,TRBV18,TRBJ2-2,.,CASRDIAVNTGELFF,TGTGCCAGCCGAGACATCGCAGTGAACACCGGGGAGCTGTTTTTT
.,TRBV11-2,TRBJ2-1,.,CASSLVGSEYNEQFF,TGTGCCAGCAGCTTAGTTGGGAGTGAGTACAATGAGCAGTTCTTC
.,TRBV28,TRBJ1-2,.,CASSLEAGVGYTF,TGTGCCAGCAGTTTGGAGGCAGGGGTCGGCTACACCTTC
TRBD2,TRBV6-5,TRBJ2-5,.,CATAGLAGGEATQYF,TGTGCCACCGCCGGATTGGCGGGAGGGGAAGCGACCCAGTACTTC
TRBD2,TRBV28,TRBJ2-7,.,CASSLFTSGGEREQYF,TGTGCCAGCAGTTTATTTACTAGCGGGGGCGAGAGGGAGCAGTACTTC
TRBD1,TRBV10-2,TRBJ2-7,.,CASRSGTGNSYEQYF,TGCGCCAGCAGGTCCGGGACAGGGAATTCCTACGAGCAGTACTTC
.,TRBV14,TRBJ1-2,.,CASSQDLRTVYGYTF,TGTGCCAGCAGCCAAGATTTAAGAACAGTCTATGGCTACACCTTC
.,TRBV7-3,TRBJ1-1,.,CASSRRTERNTEAFF,TGTGCCAGCAGCCGAAGGACAGAGCGGAACACTGAAGCTTTCTTT
.,TRBV28,TRBJ2-1,.,CASRMFAEGRGPYNEQFF,TGTGCCAGCAGGATGTTTGCCGAAGGTAGGGGCCCCTACAATGAGCAGTTCTTC
TRBD2,TRBV25-1,TRBJ2-1,.,CASSESGAGNEQFF,TGTGCCAGCAGTGAATCGGGAGCGGGGAATGAGCAGTTCTTC
TRBD1,TRBV27,TRBJ2-1,.,CASSMDRVREQFF,TGTGCCAGCAGTATGGACAGGGTGAGGGAGCAGTTCTTC
TRBD1,TRBV27,TRBJ2-7,.,CASSGTGTGARGEQYF,TGTGCCAGCAGTGGTACCGGGACAGGGGCGAGGGGCGAGCAGTACTTC
.,TRBV7-6,TRBJ2-7,.,CASSLGLRGVSEQYF,TGTGCCAGCAGCTTAGGTCTTCGGGGAGTCTCCGAGCAGTACTTC